Here is one T cell receptor beta chain with its context. Its antigen is still unknown. One junction end disagrees with the germline gene, perhaps due to a read error. The PCR used 60 Vbeta and 13 Jbeta primers. Sequenced by immunoSEQ multiplex PCR; TCRdb stores in-frame clones only, minus some. In the table there are over 65,000 clones, about 81% of which are singletons. This sample stems from a study of cytomegalovirus exposure and HLA in healthy donors. Overall study: HLA-typed donors were the source of tens of millions of unique TCRs, which an early data release held.

Whole-study results and caveats: Association of a missense DCLRE1C variant with TCR beta V- and J-gene trimming was reported in a later analysis. According to an earlier analysis, most TCR beta V segments yielded productive rearrangements about 87% or about 30% of the time. In a later analysis, productive TCRs from donors in an Asian-associated ancestry cluster reportedly carried fewer N-insertions than the cohort mean.

CDR1 is MNHNS, CDR2 SASEGT, per germline. The CDR3 covers 13 residues. V and J are TRBV6-1 and TRBJ1-6, with 7 bases aligning to TRBD1. Material for sequencing was PBMCs. This sequence was found in a human donor in good health. The CDR3 nucleotides read TGTGCCAGCAGTGTAGACAGGGATTCACCCCCCCACTTT. Translation gives CASSVDRDSPPHF.